The 18 T cell receptor beta chains listed next were all sequenced from one sample in a study of blood T cell repertoires in COVID-19. Libraries were prepared by immunoSEQ multiplex PCR; TCRdb keeps only in-frame clonotypes and omits some of them. Among 150,000 or so clones, more than 90% were seen once, and the ten largest hold over 15%. The sequencing sample was made of peripheral blood. Receptors were obtained from a man aged 55 to 69 with active or convalescent COVID-19.

The chain couples TRBV18 to TRBJ2-5; 11 bases line up with TRBD1. This CDR3 has 16 amino acids. The germline gives CDR1 KGHSH, CDR2 LQKENI. Unmatched junction bases numbered 1, after V lost 0 bases and J lost 1 base. The CDR3, as DNA: TGTGCCAGCTCACCACCCGGGACAGGGGGCCAAGAGACCCAGTACTTC. This sequence encodes CASSPPGTGGQETQYF.

The V gene is TRBV18, the J gene TRBJ1-5; no clear D. Deletions cut 3 bases from V and 2 bases from J, with 11 bases between. CDR1 and CDR2 (germline): KGHSH, LQKENI. This CDR3 has 15 residues. CDR3 sequence (DNA): TGTGCCAGCTCACCCCAGGCAGGCCGCAATCAGCCCCAGCATTTT. Protein product: CASSPQAGRNQPQHF.

The genes are TRBV5-4 and TRBJ2-3; TRBD1 aligns across 8 bases. The germline V gene has CDR1 SGHNT and CDR2 YYREEE (reference sequence). This CDR3 spans 13 amino acids. V lost 4 bases, J lost 4 bases, and 2 bases stayed unmatched. The CDR3 region has the DNA TGTGCCAGCAGCCCGGACAGGGCAGATACGCAGTATTTT. It codes for CASSPDRADTQYF.

The rearrangement links TRBV4-2 to TRBJ1-2; D not resolved. The CDR3 loop spans 13 amino acids. Trimming took 0 bases from V and 4 from J, leaving 6 bases between them. Germline CDR1 reads LGHNA; CDR2 reads YNFKEQ. The CDR3 DNA reads TGTGCCAGCAGCCAAGAGCAGTTCTATGGCTACACCTTC. Its protein product is CASSQEQFYGYTF.

The chain carries TRBV5-5 and TRBJ1-3, with 8 bases fitting TRBD1. CDR3 length: 16 amino acids. Per the germline V gene, CDR1 is SGHKS and CDR2 is YYEKEE (reference sequence). V lost 1 base to trimming and J lost 3 bases; unmatched junction nucleotides: 6. This CDR3 is CASSLLPGGGGNTIYF. DNA for the CDR3: TGTGCCAGCAGCTTGCTTCCAGGGGGCGGTGGAAACACCATATATTTT.

The CDR3 spells CASSTLQGFLAYGYTF. CDR3 DNA: TGTGCCAGCAGTACCTTACAGGGATTCCTCGCCTATGGCTACACCTTC. The rearrangement joins TRBV28 to TRBJ1-2; D is perhaps TRBD1 (6 bases). CDR3 length: 16 residues. Deletions cut 5 bases from V and 4 bases from J, with 20 bases between. Germline V gives CDR1 MDHEN, CDR2 SYDVKM.

J is TRBJ2-1 and V is TRBV4-2; tentative D call: TRBD2 (6 bases). Trimming stripped 0 bases from V and 9 bases from J, with 15 bases between. This CDR3 spans 15 amino acids. Germline assignment: CDR1 LGHNA and CDR2 YNFKEQ. The CDR3 nucleotides are TGTGCCAGCAGCCAAGATTTTCAGGGTAGCGGTGAGCAGTTCTTC. It encodes CASSQDFQGSGEQFF.

This rearrangement joins TRBV5-1 to TRBJ2-2, with D possibly matching TRBD1 (5 bases). Between the trimmed V and J ends, which lost 0 bases and 4 bases, there was a span of 10 bases. The germline V gene encodes CDR1 SGHRS and CDR2 YFSETQ. The CDR3 loop spans 15 amino acids. CDR3 DNA: TGCGCCAGCAGCTTGGTCAGGGCTCTCACCGGGGAGCTGTTTTTT. Its protein is CASSLVRALTGELFF.

CDR3 sequence: CASSPDTEAFF. The CDR3, as DNA: TGTGCCAGCTCACCCGACACTGAAGCTTTCTTT. The chain joins TRBV18 to TRBJ1-1; D gene unclear. V lost 3 bases, J lost 3 bases, and 2 bases lay in between. The CDR3 spans 11 residues. Germline loops: CDR1 KGHSH, CDR2 LQKENI.

The chain joins TRBV5-1 to TRBJ2-1; D gene unclear. The length of the CDR3 is 13 residues. Per the germline V gene, CDR1 is SGHRS and CDR2 is YFSETQ. Trimming took off 1 base at V and 5 bases at J, with 7 bases between the two ends. As DNA, the CDR3 is TGCGCCAGCAGCTTGTTAACAGACAATGAGCAGTTCTTC. As protein: CASSLLTDNEQFF. The variable domain in full, completed from reference TRBV5-1 and TRBJ2-1, reads KAGVTQTPRYLIKTRGQQVTLSCSPISGHRSVSWYQQTPGQGLQFLFEYFSETQRNKGNFPGRFSGRQFSNSRSEMNVSTLELGDSALYLCASSLLTDNEQFFGPGTRLTVL.

This sequence joins TRBV14 and TRBJ2-5, with 7 bases fitting TRBD2. Germline V gene sequence: CDR1 SGHDN, CDR2 FVKESK. V shed 4 bases, J shed 5 bases, and the junction held 10 bases outside the gene matches. CDR3 length equals 15 residues. Here the CDR3 reads CASSPIRTSLETQYF. CDR3 sequence (DNA): TGTGCCAGCAGCCCAATACGGACTAGTTTGGAGACCCAGTACTTC.

The rearrangement uses TRBV6-5 and TRBJ1-3, with no clear D. The CDR3 covers 14 residues. Trimming pared 2 bases from V and 0 bases from J, leaving 5 bases between. Germline CDR1 MNHEY, CDR2 SVGAGI. The CDR3 loop is CASSYGSSGNTIYF. The CDR3 coding sequence is TGTGCCAGCAGTTACGGGAGCTCTGGAAACACCATATATTTT.

J is TRBJ1-6 and V is TRBV7-9; 10 nucleotides align to TRBD1. The CDR3 runs 13 residues. Germline trimming cut 7 bases from V and 9 bases from J; bases unmatched to any gene: 3. Per the germline V gene, CDR1 is SEHNR and CDR2 is FQNEAQ (reference sequence). The CDR3: CASIGTGVSPLHF. The CDR3 DNA reads TGTGCCAGCATCGGGACAGGGGTTTCACCCCTCCACTTT.

The rearrangement uses TRBV2 and TRBJ2-1; TRBD1 might be the D (6 bases). V lost 7 bases to trimming and J lost 0 bases, with 13 bases between them. Germline V gives CDR1 SNHLY, CDR2 FYNNEI. The CDR3 has 15 residues. The CDR3 here is CASTPGVLSYNEQFF. CDR3 in DNA: TGTGCCAGCACCCCAGGGGTGCTCTCCTACAATGAGCAGTTCTTC. Full variable domain (missing parts from reference TRBV2 and TRBJ2-1): EPEVTQTPSHQVTQMGQEVILRCVPISNHLYFYWYRQILGQKVEFLVSFYNNEISEKSEIFDDQFSVERPDGSNFTLKIRSTKLEDSAMYFCASTPGVLSYNEQFFGPGTRLTVL.

The J gene is TRBJ2-5, the V gene TRBV9, with a possible D match to TRBD2 (6 bases). The CDR3 spans 15 residues. The germline V gene encodes CDR1 SGDLS and CDR2 YYNGEE. V lost 0 bases to trimming and J lost 0 bases, with 9 bases between them. As DNA, the CDR3 is TGTGCCAGCAGCGTAGGAGGACTAAACCAAGAGACCCAGTACTTC. As protein: CASSVGGLNQETQYF.

The genes are TRBV27 and TRBJ1-2; possible D gene TRBD1, 5 bases. This CDR3 has 15 residues. Trimming removed 4 bases at V and 5 bases at J, with 17 bases between. Germline CDR1 MNHEY, CDR2 SMNVEV (reference sequence). The CDR3 region is CASSSPGQGRYGYTF. DNA of the CDR3: TGTGCCAGCAGTTCCCCCGGACAAGGGAGGTATGGCTACACCTTC.

The rearrangement links TRBV6-4 to TRBJ1-2, with 8 bases lining up with TRBD1. Trimming removed 5 bases from V and 8 bases from J; junction bases left unmatched: 13. The germline gives CDR1 MRHNA, CDR2 SNTAGT. CDR3 size: 15 residues. CDR3 sequence: CASSTLPGGAEGYTF. As DNA, the CDR3 is TGTGCCAGCAGTACCCTCCCAGGGGGCGCAGAGGGCTACACCTTC.

This clone was recorded only once. The V call is TRBV11-2, the J call TRBJ1-2; 10 bases are shared with TRBD1. V lost 5 bases and J lost 4; bases outside the gene matches: 1. The CDR3 is made up of 13 amino acids. CDR1 and CDR2 (germline): SGHAT, FQNNGV. CDR3 sequence reads: CASSRDRGYGYTF. CDR3 bases: TGTGCCAGCAGCCGGGACAGGGGCTATGGCTACACCTTC.